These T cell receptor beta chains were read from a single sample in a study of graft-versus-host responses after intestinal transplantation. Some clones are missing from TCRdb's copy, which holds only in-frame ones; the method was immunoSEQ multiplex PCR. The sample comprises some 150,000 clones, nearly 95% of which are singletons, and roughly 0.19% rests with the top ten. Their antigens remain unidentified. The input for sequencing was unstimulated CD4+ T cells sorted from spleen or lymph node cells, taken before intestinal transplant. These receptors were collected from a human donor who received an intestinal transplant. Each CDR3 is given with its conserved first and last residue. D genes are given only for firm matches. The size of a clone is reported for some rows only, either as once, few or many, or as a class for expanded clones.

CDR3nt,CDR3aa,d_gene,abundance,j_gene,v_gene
TGTGCCAGCAGTCCCCGCACGGTCCTGAGGACCTACGAGCAGTACTTC,CASSPRTVLRTYEQYF,NA,NA,TRBJ2-7,TRBV27
TGTGCCAGTAGTACCCAGGGGAGTAGGATGGCTTTCTTT,CASSTQGSRMAFF,NA,NA,TRBJ1-1,TRBV19
TGTGCCAGCACTAACCGTCGGGGACAGCACTCTGGAAACACCATATATTTT,CASTNRRGQHSGNTIYF,TRBD1,NA,TRBJ1-3,TRBV6-4
TGCAGCGTTGAAGTTATCACCCCGTACGAGCAGTACTTC,CSVEVITPYEQYF,NA,NA,TRBJ2-7,TRBV29-1
TGTGCCAGCAGCCACGGGTCGAACTATGGCTACACCTTC,CASSHGSNYGYTF,NA,NA,TRBJ1-2,TRBV11-2
TGTGCCAGCAGCGTAGATGTGGGCGCGGGCTCCTACGAGCAGTACTTC,CASSVDVGAGSYEQYF,NA,NA,TRBJ2-7,TRBV9
TGTGCCAGCAGTCCTAGGGACAGGGGTGGCTACACCTTC,CASSPRDRGGYTF,TRBD1,NA,TRBJ1-2,TRBV27
TGTGCCATCAGTGAAGGGGGAGAGACCCAGTACTTC,CAISEGGETQYF,NA,NA,TRBJ2-5,TRBV10-3
TGCGCCAGCAGCTCCGGGACAGGGGGCTACAATGAGCAGTTCTTC,CASSSGTGGYNEQFF,TRBD1,NA,TRBJ2-1,TRBV5-1
TGCGCCAGCAGCGGGAGGGGACTCTACGAGCAGTACTTC,CASSGRGLYEQYF,TRBD2,once,TRBJ2-7,TRBV4-1
TGTGCCAGCAGCCCTGGGACAGGTAACCAAGAGACCCAGTACTTC,CASSPGTGNQETQYF,TRBD1,NA,TRBJ2-5,TRBV5-5
TGTACTGCAGCATCTGGGGGCGAGCAGTACTTC,CTAASGGEQYF,NA,NA,TRBJ2-7,TRBV6-5
TGTGCCAGCAGTTCGAATCCGGGACAGGGGACTGGGGGCTACACCTTC,CASSSNPGQGTGGYTF,TRBD1,NA,TRBJ1-2,TRBV6-5
TGTGCCAGCAGGGATCACGGGGACCGACAGCCCCAGCATTTT,CASRDHGDRQPQHF,NA,NA,TRBJ1-5,TRBV27
TGCGCCAGCAGTGACCGGTTCGGCAGGGCTCAGCCCCAGCATTTT,CASSDRFGRAQPQHF,NA,NA,TRBJ1-5,TRBV10-2
TGTGCCAGCAGTCCCCGACAGGGATATAATTCACCCCTCCACTTT,CASSPRQGYNSPLHF,TRBD1,NA,TRBJ1-6,TRBV28
TGTGCCAGCGAGAGAAGCGGGACTCTCAGTCTTCTCTACGAGCAGTACTTC,CASERSGTLSLLYEQYF,TRBD2,NA,TRBJ2-7,TRBV28
TGTGCCAGCACCAAGGGACAGGTTAATGAAAAACTGTTTTTT,CASTKGQVNEKLFF,TRBD1,NA,TRBJ1-4,TRBV9
TGTGCCAGCAGCCCGGGGGGGACAGATACGCAGTATTTT,CASSPGGTDTQYF,TRBD2,NA,TRBJ2-3,TRBV11-1
TGTGCCAGCAGCTTGTTGGGACAGGGCTACAATGAGCAGTTCTTC,CASSLLGQGYNEQFF,TRBD1,NA,TRBJ2-1,TRBV5-6
TGTGCCACCAGCACCATACCAGGACTAGCGGGAAACTACGAGCAGTACTTC,CATSTIPGLAGNYEQYF,TRBD2,NA,TRBJ2-7,TRBV15
TGTGCCAGCAGCTTCGGGGGTAACGAAAAACTGTTTTTT,CASSFGGNEKLFF,NA,NA,TRBJ1-4,TRBV5-4
TGTGCCAGTAGTATAGTGTCAGGGGGCGAGTACGAGCAGTACTTC,CASSIVSGGEYEQYF,TRBD1,NA,TRBJ2-7,TRBV19
TGTGCCAGCTCACCAGGTGAGGGGGCGCGGCACGAGCAGTACTTC,CASSPGEGARHEQYF,TRBD1,NA,TRBJ2-7,TRBV18
TGTGCCAGCAGCTTTGTGGCACCATATCGATCTGGGGCCAACGTCCTGACTTTC,CASSFVAPYRSGANVLTF,NA,NA,TRBJ2-6,TRBV5-6
TGTGCCAGCAGCCAGCTGGCCGGTCTACACGGTGAGCAGTTCTTC,CASSQLAGLHGEQFF,NA,once,TRBJ2-1,TRBV6-5
TGCAGCGTTGAAATCAACAGGGGAGTTTCTGAAGCTTTCTTT,CSVEINRGVSEAFF,TRBD1,NA,TRBJ1-1,TRBV29-1